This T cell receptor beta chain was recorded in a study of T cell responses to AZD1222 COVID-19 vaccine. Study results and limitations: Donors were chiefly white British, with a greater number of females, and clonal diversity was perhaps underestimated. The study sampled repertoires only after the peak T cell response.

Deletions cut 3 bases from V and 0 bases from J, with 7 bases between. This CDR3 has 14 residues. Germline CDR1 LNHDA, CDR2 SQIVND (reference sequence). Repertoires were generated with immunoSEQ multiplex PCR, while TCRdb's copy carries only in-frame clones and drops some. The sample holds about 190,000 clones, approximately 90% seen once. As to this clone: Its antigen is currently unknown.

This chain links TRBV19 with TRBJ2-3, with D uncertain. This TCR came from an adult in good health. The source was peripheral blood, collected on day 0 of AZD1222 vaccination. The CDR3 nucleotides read TGTGCCAGTAGTATGTGGGGAAGCACAGATACGCAGTATTTT. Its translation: CASSMWGSTDTQYF. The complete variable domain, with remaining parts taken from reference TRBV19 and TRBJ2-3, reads DGGITQSPKYLFRKEGQNVTLSCEQNLNHDAMYWYRQDPGQGLRLIYYSQIVNDFQKGDIAEGYSVSREKKESFPLTVTSAQKNPTAFYLCASSMWGSTDTQYFGPGTRLTVL.